Each of the 27 T cell receptor beta chains below was sequenced from the same sample in a study of shared clonotypes between healthy human individuals. Measured with immunoSEQ multiplex PCR; TCRdb has only the in-frame clones, and not every one. The table has about 490,000 clones, about 80% seen once. The specimen was PBMCs. Receptors were obtained from a woman aged 40-49 years in good health. Some clones in this sample may be carry-over from other donors' samples.

This chain joins TRBV18 and TRBJ2-7; 8 bases are a match to TRBD2. V dropped 4 bases and J dropped 2; count of bases not matched to a gene: 10. The germline CDR1 and CDR2 sequences are KGHSH and LQKENI. CDR3 length equals 16 residues. The CDR3 bases are TGTGCCAGCTCACGCAAGGGACTAGTGAACGCCTACGAGCAGTACTTC. It specifies CASSRKGLVNAYEQYF. Complete variable domain (other parts from reference TRBV18 and TRBJ2-7): NAGVMQNPRHLVRRRGQEARLRCSPMKGHSHVYWYRQLPEEGLKFMVYLQKENIIDESGMPKERFSAEFPKEGPSILRIQQVVRGDSAAYFCASSRKGLVNAYEQYFGPGTRLTVT.

V gene TRBV2 combines with J gene TRBJ2-6; D is ambiguous. The CDR3 contains 14 residues. Germline CDR1 SNHLY, CDR2 FYNNEI. Trimming left V 7 bases short and J 0 bases short, with 7 bases between. The CDR3 DNA sequence: TGTGCCAGCAAGACACACTCTGGGGCCAACGTCCTGACTTTC. It encodes CASKTHSGANVLTF. The full variable domain, completed using reference TRBV2 and TRBJ2-6, is EPEVTQTPSHQVTQMGQEVILRCVPISNHLYFYWYRQILGQKVEFLVSFYNNEISEKSEIFDDQFSVERPDGSNFTLKIRSTKLEDSAMYFCASKTHSGANVLTFGAGSRLTVL.

V gene TRBV5-4 combines with J gene TRBJ2-7, with 8 bases identical to TRBD2. J was trimmed by 2 bases and V by 0 bases; bases with no gene match: 1. Germline CDR1 is SGHNT and CDR2 is YYREEE (reference sequence). This CDR3 is built from 14 residues. CDR3: CASSLGLATYEQYF. As DNA, the CDR3 is TGTGCCAGCAGCTTGGGACTAGCGACCTACGAGCAGTACTTC. Drawing the rest from reference TRBV5-4 and TRBJ2-7, the complete variable domain is ETGVTQSPTHLIKTRGQQVTLRCSSQSGHNTVSWYQQALGQGPQFIFQYYREEENGRGNFPPRFSGLQFPNYSSELNVNALELDDSALYLCASSLGLATYEQYFGPGTRLTVT.

The V call is TRBV28, the J call TRBJ1-5; tentatively, D is TRBD1 (6 bases). With 4 bases removed from V and 0 bases from J, the gap between germline ends came to 19 bases. Germline CDR1 MDHEN, CDR2 SYDVKM. There are 18 residues in the CDR3. The CDR3 sequence is CASSSPSGGRFSNQPQHF. The CDR3 DNA sequence: TGTGCCAGCAGTTCCCCCTCGGGGGGCCGGTTTAGCAATCAGCCCCAGCATTTT.

The chain recombines TRBV18 with TRBJ2-1, with D maybe TRBD2 (5 bases). In germline, CDR1 is KGHSH, CDR2 LQKENI. This CDR3 has 16 residues. V shed 3 bases and J shed 0 bases, with 12 bases lying between them. The CDR3 spells CASSPFSGVSYNEQFF. The CDR3 DNA reads TGTGCCAGCTCACCGTTCAGCGGAGTCTCCTACAATGAGCAGTTCTTC.

The V call is TRBV30, the J call TRBJ2-5; TRBD2 aligns across 8 bases. V was pared by 3 bases and J by 5 bases, with 8 bases of the junction left unmatched. The CDR3 spans 14 residues. CDR1 is GTSNPN, CDR2 SVGIG, per germline (reference sequence). CDR3 sequence (DNA): TGTGCCTGGAGGGGAGGGACTAGTGGGGAGACCCAGTACTTC. Translating gives CAWRGGTSGETQYF.

This clone has just one count. The CDR3 sequence: CASSQQQGGGEKLFF. The CDR3 region has the DNA TGCGCCAGCAGCCAACAACAGGGAGGGGGTGAAAAACTGTTTTTT. The chain is built from TRBV4-3 and TRBJ1-4, with D maybe TRBD1 (6 bases). Trimming took 2 bases from V and 7 from J, leaving 14 bases between them. This CDR3 has 15 residues. The germline V gene encodes CDR1 LGHNA and CDR2 YSLEER.

This chain connects TRBV29-1 to TRBJ1-5; D is uncertain. Germline V lookup: CDR1 SQVTM, CDR2 ANQGSEA. Trimming shortened V by 8 bases and J by 12 bases, and 11 bases separated the two germline ends. This CDR3 comprises 9 residues. CDR3 residues: CSPASGQHF. In nucleotides, the CDR3 is TGCAGCCCTGCTTCGGGCCAGCATTTT.

The chain couples TRBV15 to TRBJ2-5; TRBD1 aligns across 9 bases. The germline V gene encodes CDR1 LNHNV and CDR2 YYDKDF (reference sequence). The J segment lost 5 bases and the V segment lost 5 bases, leaving 6 bases of the junction unmatched. CDR3 length equals 14 residues. The CDR3, as DNA: TGTGCCACCAGCGGGGGACAGGGAGGCGAGACCCAGTACTTC. Translated, it gives CATSGGQGGETQYF. The variable domain in full, completed from reference TRBV15 and TRBJ2-5, reads DAMVIQNPRYQVTQFGKPVTLSCSQTLNHNVMYWYQQKSSQAPKLLFHYYDKDFNNEADTPDNFQSRRPNTSFCFLDIRSPGLGDTAMYLCATSGGQGGETQYFGPGTRLLVL.

This rearrangement joins TRBV2 to TRBJ1-1, with D perhaps matching TRBD1 (5 bases). Trimming took 5 bases from V and 3 from J, leaving 10 bases between them. The germline gives CDR1 SNHLY, CDR2 FYNNEI. CDR3 length: 13 amino acids. The CDR3 region is CASSTGVYTEAFF. In DNA form, the CDR3 reads TGTGCCAGCAGTACGGGGGTTTACACTGAAGCTTTCTTT. The full variable domain, completed using reference TRBV2 and TRBJ1-1, is EPEVTQTPSHQVTQMGQEVILRCVPISNHLYFYWYRQILGQKVEFLVSFYNNEISEKSEIFDDQFSVERPDGSNFTLKIRSTKLEDSAMYFCASSTGVYTEAFFGQGTRLTVV.

This chain connects TRBV18 to TRBJ1-3; the match to TRBD1 covers 10 bases. Germline CDR1 is KGHSH and CDR2 is LQKENI. J gave up 2 bases and V 4 bases, and 5 bases lay outside the gene matches. The CDR3 totals 16 residues. Here the CDR3 reads CASSLSGQGAGNTIYF. In DNA form, the CDR3 reads TGTGCCAGCTCACTTTCCGGACAGGGGGCTGGAAACACCATATATTTT.

The V and J genes are TRBV27 and TRBJ2-5; the D call may be TRBD1 or TRBD2 (5 bases each). The CDR3 covers 13 residues. V dropped 6 bases and J dropped 1 base, with 9 bases sitting between them. The germline CDR1 and CDR2 sequences are MNHEY and SMNVEV (reference sequence). The CDR3 nucleotides are TGTGCCAGCAGCCCGGGGCGCCAAGAGACCCAGTACTTC. Translated, it gives CASSPGRQETQYF.

The V and J genes are TRBV18 and TRBJ2-7; D possibly uses TRBD1 or TRBD2 (6 bases each). Trimming removed 2 bases from V and 7 bases from J, with 18 bases in between. Germline V gives CDR1 KGHSH, CDR2 LQKENI. The CDR3 spans 15 residues. CDR3 coding DNA: TGTGCCAGCTCACCAGCGGGGATAAAGCAGGGGGAGCAGTACTTC. This encodes CASSPAGIKQGEQYF.

This rearrangement joins TRBV29-1 to TRBJ1-4; D may be TRBD1 (6 bases). There are 13 residues in the CDR3. Trimming removed 1 base at V and 8 bases at J, with 11 bases between. Germline-derived CDR1 and CDR2 are SQVTM and ANQGSEA. The CDR3 is CSVEGQGPEKLFF. Written as DNA, the CDR3 is TGCAGCGTTGAAGGGCAGGGGCCCGAAAAACTGTTTTTT.

This clone was detected ten times or more. The J gene is TRBJ2-1, the V gene TRBV19; D unclear. This CDR3 comprises 15 residues. The ends were cut back, 0 bases at V and 8 bases at J, with 14 bases in the middle. Per germline, CDR1 LNHDA and CDR2 SQIVND (reference sequence). CDR3 coding DNA: TGTGCCAGTAGTATAGATCTACTCGCCCCGGATGAGCAGTTCTTC. As protein: CASSIDLLAPDEQFF.

V usage is TRBV7-8 and J usage is TRBJ1-1; 7 bases map to TRBD1. CDR3 length: 16 amino acids. Germline V gene sequence: CDR1 SGHVS, CDR2 FQNEAQ. V lost 1 base and J lost 0; bases outside the gene matches: 5. CDR3 in amino acids: CASSLVPTGVNTEAFF. The DNA of the CDR3 is TGTGCCAGCAGCTTAGTCCCAACAGGGGTGAACACTGAAGCTTTCTTT.

The CDR3 nucleotides are TGTGCCAGCAGTGGACTAGCGGGGAACAATGAGCAGTTCTTC. Protein product: CASSGLAGNNEQFF. The gene calls are TRBV6-4 and TRBJ2-1; 11 positions agree with TRBD2. The CDR3 is 14 residues long. CDR1 is MRHNA and CDR2 is SNTAGT in the germline V gene. Trimming cost V 4 bases and J 5 bases; bases outside gene matches: 1.

This chain links TRBV2 with TRBJ2-7; 8 bases fit TRBD1. V trimming: 6 bases; J trimming: 10 bases; junction bases outside the gene matches: 14. This CDR3 is 14 amino acids long. The germline CDR1 and CDR2 sequences are SNHLY and FYNNEI. CDR3 sequence reads: CASRHPGTGGIQYF. Written as DNA, the CDR3 is TGTGCCAGCAGACATCCCGGGACAGGTGGTATTCAGTACTTC.

The chain joins TRBV4-1 to TRBJ1-1; 8 positions agree with TRBD1. From germline, CDR1 is MGHRA and CDR2 YSYEKL. This CDR3 is built from 14 residues. V shed 4 bases and J 1 base; nucleotides not matched to a gene: 2. CDR3 coding DNA: TGCGCCAGCAGCCGGACAGGGTCGAACACTGAAGCTTTCTTT. Translated: CASSRTGSNTEAFF.

This clone was observed many times. This CDR3 is also generated by other DNA sequences in the sample. The V and J genes are TRBV29-1 and TRBJ2-5; D is unclear. Germline V CDR1 and CDR2: SQVTM, ANQGSEA. V was shortened by 1 base and J by 2 bases, with 11 bases between the two germline ends. This CDR3 is 14 amino acids long. The DNA for the CDR3 is TGCAGCGTTGAAGTAAGGTCGCGGCAAGAGACCCAGTACTTC. Its protein is CSVEVRSRQETQYF. The entire variable domain, with the rest obtained from reference TRBV29-1 and TRBJ2-5, is as follows: SAVISQKPSRDICQRGTSLTIQCQVDSQVTMMFWYRQQPGQSLTLIATANQGSEATYESGFVIDKFPISRPNLTFSTLTVSNMSPEDSSIYLCSVEVRSRQETQYFGPGTRLLVL.

This clone has just one count. This chain uses TRBV19 with TRBJ1-1; no reliable D call. Germline CDR1 LNHDA, CDR2 SQIVND (reference sequence). The CDR3 consists of 11 residues. Trimming took 9 bases from V and 5 from J, leaving 10 bases between them. The CDR3 DNA sequence: TGTGCCAGCGTGGGGTTAACTGAAGCTTTCTTT. Encoded protein: CASVGLTEAFF. Combining the CDR3 with reference TRBV19 and TRBJ1-1 gives the whole variable domain DGGITQSPKYLFRKEGQNVTLSCEQNLNHDAMYWYRQDPGQGLRLIYYSQIVNDFQKGDIAEGYSVSREKKESFPLTVTSAQKNPTAFYLCASVGLTEAFFGQGTRLTVV.

The chain recombines TRBV5-1 with TRBJ1-2; D gene unclear. Germline-derived CDR1 and CDR2 are SGHRS and YFSETQ. The CDR3 runs to 13 residues. Trimming left V 1 base short and J 6 bases short, with 10 bases between. CDR3 nucleotide sequence: TGCGCCAGCAGCTTGAGTGCAGGAGATGGCTACACCTTC. Encoded protein: CASSLSAGDGYTF.

The rearrangement links TRBV7-9 to TRBJ2-7; 7 bases are shared with TRBD1. Germline V gives CDR1 SEHNR, CDR2 FQNEAQ (reference sequence). The CDR3 contains 18 residues. The trim removed 7 bases at V and 5 bases at J, leaving 23 bases unmatched. The chain's CDR3 is CASIPLGVGGLILDEQYF. CDR3 bases: TGTGCCAGCATCCCTCTGGGGGTAGGGGGCTTAATTCTGGACGAGCAGTACTTC.

This clone was seen only once. This sequence joins TRBV19 and TRBJ2-2; weak D call: TRBD2 (5 bases). Per germline, CDR1 LNHDA and CDR2 SQIVND (reference sequence). V gave up 3 bases and J gave up 0 bases, with 11 bases separating them. The CDR3 contains 16 residues. This CDR3 is CASSIRASSNTGELFF. DNA of the CDR3: TGTGCCAGTAGTATTCGAGCTAGCTCGAACACCGGGGAGCTGTTTTTT. The full variable domain, in which reference TRBV19 and TRBJ2-2 provide the parts outside the CDR3, is DGGITQSPKYLFRKEGQNVTLSCEQNLNHDAMYWYRQDPGQGLRLIYYSQIVNDFQKGDIAEGYSVSREKKESFPLTVTSAQKNPTAFYLCASSIRASSNTGELFFGEGSRLTVL.

This clone showed up just once. This sequence is one base from a far larger clone and is likely a read error. The rearrangement joins TRBV29-1 to TRBJ1-2; D is ambiguous. Germline V CDR1 and CDR2: SQVTM, ANQGSEA. The length of the CDR3 is 15 residues. Trimming stripped 5 bases from V and 1 base from J, with 17 bases between. In DNA form, the CDR3 reads TGCAGCGTTAATGAGGACGGCGGGAGTAACTATGGCTACACCTTC. Its protein product is CSVNEDGGSNYGYTF.

CDR3 sequence: CASSPEPQGGAGELFF. The CDR3 bases are TGCGCCAGCAGTCCGGAACCCCAGGGGGGCGCCGGGGAGCTGTTTTTT. The chain employs TRBV4-3 and TRBJ2-2, with TRBD1 as a possible D gene (7 bases). CDR1 LGHNA and CDR2 YSLEER come from the germline V gene. This CDR3 is 16 amino acids long. V lost 6 bases and J lost 6, with 20 bases in between.

The chain has TRBV5-4 and TRBJ1-1; TRBD1 aligns across 8 bases. Unmatched junction bases numbered 7, after V lost 2 bases and J lost 1 base. From germline, CDR1 is SGHNT and CDR2 YYREEE (reference sequence). The CDR3 has 16 residues. DNA of the CDR3: TGTGCCAGCAGCTTTAACACCGGGACAGGGAACACTGAAGCTTTCTTT. It translates to CASSFNTGTGNTEAFF.